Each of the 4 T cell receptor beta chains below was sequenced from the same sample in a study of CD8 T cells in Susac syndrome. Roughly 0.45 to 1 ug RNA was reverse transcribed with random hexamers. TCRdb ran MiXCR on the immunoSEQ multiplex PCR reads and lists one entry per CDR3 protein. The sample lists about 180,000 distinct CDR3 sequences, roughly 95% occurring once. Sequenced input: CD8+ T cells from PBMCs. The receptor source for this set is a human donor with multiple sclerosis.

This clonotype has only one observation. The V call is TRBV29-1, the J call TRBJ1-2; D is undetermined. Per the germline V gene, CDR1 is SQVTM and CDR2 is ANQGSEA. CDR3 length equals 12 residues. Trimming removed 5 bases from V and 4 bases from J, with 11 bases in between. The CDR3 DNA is TGCAGCGTTCCAACGGCCCTCTATGGCTACACCTTC. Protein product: CSVPTALYGYTF.

The CDR3 bases are TGCAGTGCTAGAGATCCGGGGACTAGCGGGGGGGAAAATACGCAGTATTTT. This gives the protein CSARDPGTSGGENTQYF. The J gene is TRBJ2-3, the V gene TRBV20-1; 16 bases align to TRBD2. V lost 0 bases to trimming and J lost 7 bases; unmatched junction nucleotides: 7. The CDR3 loop spans 17 amino acids. Germline CDR1 DFQATT, CDR2 SNEGSKA (reference sequence).

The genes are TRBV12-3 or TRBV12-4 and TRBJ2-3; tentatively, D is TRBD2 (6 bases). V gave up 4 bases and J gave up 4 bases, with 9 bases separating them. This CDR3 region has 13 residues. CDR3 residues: CASSSGEPDTQYF. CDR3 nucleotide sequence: TGTGCCAGCAGTTCGGGGGAGCCAGATACGCAGTATTTT.

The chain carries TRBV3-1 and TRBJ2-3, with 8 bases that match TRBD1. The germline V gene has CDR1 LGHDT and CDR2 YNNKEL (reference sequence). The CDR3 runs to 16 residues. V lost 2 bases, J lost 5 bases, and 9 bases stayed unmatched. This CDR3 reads CASSQKDRVDIDTQYF. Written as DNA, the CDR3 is TGTGCCAGCAGCCAAAAGGACAGGGTGGATATAGATACGCAGTATTTT.